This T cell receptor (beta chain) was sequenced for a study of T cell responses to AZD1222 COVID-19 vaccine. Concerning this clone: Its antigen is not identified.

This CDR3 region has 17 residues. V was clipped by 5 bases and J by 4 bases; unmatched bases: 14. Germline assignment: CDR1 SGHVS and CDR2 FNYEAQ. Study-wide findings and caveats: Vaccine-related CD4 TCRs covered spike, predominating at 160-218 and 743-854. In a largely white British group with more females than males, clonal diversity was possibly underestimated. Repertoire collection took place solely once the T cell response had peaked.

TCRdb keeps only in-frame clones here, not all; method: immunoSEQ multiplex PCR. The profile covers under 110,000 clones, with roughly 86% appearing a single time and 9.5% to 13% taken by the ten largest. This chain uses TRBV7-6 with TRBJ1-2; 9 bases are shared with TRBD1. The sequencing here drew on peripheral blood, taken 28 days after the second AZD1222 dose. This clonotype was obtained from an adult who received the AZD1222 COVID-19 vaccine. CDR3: CASSPGTGGGISYGYTF. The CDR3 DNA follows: TGTGCCAGCAGCCCAGGAACAGGGGGCGGAATCAGCTATGGCTACACCTTC.